This TCR beta chain was sequenced for a study of blood T cell repertoires in COVID-19. About the research overall: The origin of the acute and convalescent COVID-19 samples was the United States, Italy and Spain. Sources were T cells, B-cell-depleted T cells, or PBMCs; the material itself was cDNA or gDNA.

Study processing details: How many nucleated cells were present was estimated from reference gene primer amplification. Assay used: immunoSEQ multiplex PCR; TCRdb lists only in-frame clones, some missing. D and trimming were read from the DNA, whereas the V and J calls and clone size are those reported in that table. The data hold about 260,000 clones, with around four fifths observed a single time. The ends were cut back, 3 bases at V and 7 bases at J, with 11 bases in the middle. The CDR3 has 13 amino acids. Per germline, CDR1 MNHNS and CDR2 SASEGT. This clone was detected once. The sample taken for sequencing was peripheral blood. The chain carries TRBV6-1 and TRBJ2-3, with a tentative D call TRBD2 (7 bases). This clonotype was obtained from a man in his 60s with acute or convalescent COVID-19. CDR3 bases: TGTGCCAGCAGTGAGGGAGGGGGACATACGCAGTATTTT. It encodes CASSEGGGHTQYF.